This TCR beta chain was retrieved from a study of cytomegalovirus exposure and HLA in healthy donors. General study findings and limits: In a later analysis, CMV-associated beta chains were mostly HLA-associated, it appeared.

On this clone itself: Antigen: not known.

Amplification used 60 Vbeta primers and 13 Jbeta primers. Sequencing used immunoSEQ multiplex PCR; TCRdb keeps in-frame clones, though not all of them. The data show tens of thousands of clones, around 78% seen once. Germline loops: CDR1 MGHDK, CDR2 SYGVNS. The V and J ends lost 4 bases and 5 bases, in that order; junction bases with no gene match: 4. The CDR3 runs 14 residues. The sequence came from a man aged 50-59 years in good health and CMV-seronegative. The sequenced sample consisted of PBMCs. This chain links TRBV25-1 with TRBJ1-1; 10 bases are shared with TRBD1. The CDR3 spells CASSATGGLTEAFF. CDR3 coding DNA: TGTGCCAGCAGTGCGACAGGGGGCTTAACTGAAGCTTTCTTT.